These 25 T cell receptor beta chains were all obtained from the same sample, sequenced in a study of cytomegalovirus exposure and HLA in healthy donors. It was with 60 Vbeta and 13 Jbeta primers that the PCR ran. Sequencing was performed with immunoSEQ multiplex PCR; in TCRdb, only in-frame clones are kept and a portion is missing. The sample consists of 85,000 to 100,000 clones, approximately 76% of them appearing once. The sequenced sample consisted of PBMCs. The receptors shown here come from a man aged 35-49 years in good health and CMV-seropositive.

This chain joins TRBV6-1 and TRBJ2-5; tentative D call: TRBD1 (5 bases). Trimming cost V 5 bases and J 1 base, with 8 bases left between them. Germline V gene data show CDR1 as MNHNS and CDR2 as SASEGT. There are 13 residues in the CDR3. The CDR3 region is CASSQGIQETQYF. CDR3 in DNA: TGTGCCAGCAGTCAGGGCATCCAAGAGACCCAGTACTTC.

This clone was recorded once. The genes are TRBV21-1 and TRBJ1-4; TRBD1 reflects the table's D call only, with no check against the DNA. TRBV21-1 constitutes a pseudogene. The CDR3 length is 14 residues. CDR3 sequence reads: CAGGIRGTNEKLFF. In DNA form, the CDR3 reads TGTGCCGGCGGTATCAGGGGAACTAATGAAAAACTGTTTTTT.

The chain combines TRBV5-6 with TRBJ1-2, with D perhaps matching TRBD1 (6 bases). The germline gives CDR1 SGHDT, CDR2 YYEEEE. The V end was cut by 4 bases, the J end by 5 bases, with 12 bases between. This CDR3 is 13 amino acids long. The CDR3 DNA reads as TGTGCCAGCAGCGTGGACAGAGATTATGGCTACACCTTC. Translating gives CASSVDRDYGYTF.

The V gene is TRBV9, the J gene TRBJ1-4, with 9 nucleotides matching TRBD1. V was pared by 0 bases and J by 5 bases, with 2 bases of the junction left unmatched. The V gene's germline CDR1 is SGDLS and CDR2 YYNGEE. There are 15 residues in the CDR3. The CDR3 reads CASSVDGTGNEKLFF. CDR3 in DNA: TGTGCCAGCAGCGTAGACGGGACAGGGAATGAAAAACTGTTTTTT.

CDR3 region: CASSISPGSSGANVLTF. The CDR3 DNA sequence: TGTGCCAGTAGTATATCGCCAGGTTCCTCTGGGGCCAACGTCCTGACTTTC. The J gene is TRBJ2-6, the V gene TRBV19; D unresolved. The V gene's germline CDR1 is LNHDA and CDR2 SQIVND (reference sequence). The CDR3 length is 17 residues. The V end was cut by 2 bases, the J end by 0 bases, with 11 bases between.

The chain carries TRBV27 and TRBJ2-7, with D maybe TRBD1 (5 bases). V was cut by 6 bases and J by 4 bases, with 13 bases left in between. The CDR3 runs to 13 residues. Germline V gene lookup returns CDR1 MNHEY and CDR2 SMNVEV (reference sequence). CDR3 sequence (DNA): TGTGCCAGCAGCCTCGGACACCTATACGAGCAGTACTTC. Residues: CASSLGHLYEQYF.

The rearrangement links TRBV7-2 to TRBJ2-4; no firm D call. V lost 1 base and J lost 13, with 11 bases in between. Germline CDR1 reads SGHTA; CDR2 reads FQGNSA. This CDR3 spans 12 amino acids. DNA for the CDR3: TGTGCCAGCAGCTTAGACAGCTATGTCCAGTACTTC. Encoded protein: CASSLDSYVQYF.

In nucleotides, the CDR3 is TGTGCCAGCAGCCTGGACAGGGACTACAATGAGCAGTTCTTC. Encoded protein: CASSLDRDYNEQFF. This rearrangement joins TRBV11-3 to TRBJ2-1, with TRBD1 matching over 8 bases. Germline assignment: CDR1 SGHNT and CDR2 YENEEA. The CDR3 consists of 14 residues. After removal of 5 bases from V and 3 bases from J, the junction contained 3 bases not matched to a gene.

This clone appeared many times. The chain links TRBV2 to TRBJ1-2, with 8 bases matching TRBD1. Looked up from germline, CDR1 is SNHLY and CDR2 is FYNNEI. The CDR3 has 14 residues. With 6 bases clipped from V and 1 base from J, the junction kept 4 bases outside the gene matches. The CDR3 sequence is CASRQTGVNYGYTF. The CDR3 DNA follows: TGTGCCAGCAGGCAGACAGGGGTTAACTATGGCTACACCTTC.

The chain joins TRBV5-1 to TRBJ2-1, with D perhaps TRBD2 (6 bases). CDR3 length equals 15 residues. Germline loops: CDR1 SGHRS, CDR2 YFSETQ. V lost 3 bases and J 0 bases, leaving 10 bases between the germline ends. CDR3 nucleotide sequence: TGCGCCAGCAGCTGGGGACTCCGCTCCTACAATGAGCAGTTCTTC. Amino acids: CASSWGLRSYNEQFF.

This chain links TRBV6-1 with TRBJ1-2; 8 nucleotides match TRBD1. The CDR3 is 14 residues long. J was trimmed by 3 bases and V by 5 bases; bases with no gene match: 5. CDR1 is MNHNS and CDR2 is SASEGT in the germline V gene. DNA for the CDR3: TGTGCCAGCAGTTTGACAGGGGTTGACTATGGCTACACCTTC. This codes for CASSLTGVDYGYTF.

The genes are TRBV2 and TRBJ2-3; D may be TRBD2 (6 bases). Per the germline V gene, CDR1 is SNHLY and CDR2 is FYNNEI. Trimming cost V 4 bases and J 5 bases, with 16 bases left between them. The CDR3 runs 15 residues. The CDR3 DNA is TGTGCCAGCAGTGTACGGGGACTTCACTTAGATACGCAGTATTTT. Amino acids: CASSVRGLHLDTQYF.

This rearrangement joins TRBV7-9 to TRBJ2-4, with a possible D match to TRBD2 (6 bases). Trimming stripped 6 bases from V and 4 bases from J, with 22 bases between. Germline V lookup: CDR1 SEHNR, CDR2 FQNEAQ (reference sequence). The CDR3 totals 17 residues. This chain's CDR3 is CASRSIGLSPGKNIQYF. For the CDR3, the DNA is TGTGCCAGCAGGTCCATAGGACTATCCCCAGGGAAAAACATTCAGTACTTC.

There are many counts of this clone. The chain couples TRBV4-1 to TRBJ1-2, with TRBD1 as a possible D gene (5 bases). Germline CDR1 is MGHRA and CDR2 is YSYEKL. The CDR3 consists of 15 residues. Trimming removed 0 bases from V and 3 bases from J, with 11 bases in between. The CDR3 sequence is CASSQEMKGDYGYTF. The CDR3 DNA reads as TGCGCCAGCAGCCAAGAAATGAAAGGGGACTATGGCTACACCTTC.

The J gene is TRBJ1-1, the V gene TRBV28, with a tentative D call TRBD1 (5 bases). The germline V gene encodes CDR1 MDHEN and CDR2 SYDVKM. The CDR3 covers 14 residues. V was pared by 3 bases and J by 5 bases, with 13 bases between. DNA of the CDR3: TGTGCCAGCAGTTTGAGGCAGGGAGGGACTGAAGCTTTCTTT. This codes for CASSLRQGGTEAFF.

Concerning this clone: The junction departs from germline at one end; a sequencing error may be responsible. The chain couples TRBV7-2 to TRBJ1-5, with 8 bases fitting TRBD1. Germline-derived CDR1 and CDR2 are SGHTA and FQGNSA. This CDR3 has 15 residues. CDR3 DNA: TGTGCCGGCAGCTTAAGGGACAGGATAGGTCAGCCCCAGCATTTT. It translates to CAGSLRDRIGQPQHF.

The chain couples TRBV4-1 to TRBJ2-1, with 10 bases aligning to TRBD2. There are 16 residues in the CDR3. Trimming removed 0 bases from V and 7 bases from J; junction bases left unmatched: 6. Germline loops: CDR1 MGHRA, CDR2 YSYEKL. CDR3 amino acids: CASSQDQREGWNEQFF. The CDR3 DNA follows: TGCGCCAGCAGCCAAGACCAGCGGGAGGGGTGGAATGAGCAGTTCTTC.

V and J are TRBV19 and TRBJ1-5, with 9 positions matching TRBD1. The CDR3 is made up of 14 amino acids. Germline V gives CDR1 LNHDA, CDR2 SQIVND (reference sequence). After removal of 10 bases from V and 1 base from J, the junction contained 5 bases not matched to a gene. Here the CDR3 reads CAISGTGSNQPQHF. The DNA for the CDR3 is TGTGCCATCTCTGGGACAGGGAGCAATCAGCCCCAGCATTTT.

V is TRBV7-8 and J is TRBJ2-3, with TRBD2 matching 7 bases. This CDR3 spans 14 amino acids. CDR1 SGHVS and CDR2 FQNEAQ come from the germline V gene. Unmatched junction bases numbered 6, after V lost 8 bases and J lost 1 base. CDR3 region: CASGTKLGTDTQYF. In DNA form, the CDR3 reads TGTGCCAGCGGGACTAAGCTAGGCACAGATACGCAGTATTTT.

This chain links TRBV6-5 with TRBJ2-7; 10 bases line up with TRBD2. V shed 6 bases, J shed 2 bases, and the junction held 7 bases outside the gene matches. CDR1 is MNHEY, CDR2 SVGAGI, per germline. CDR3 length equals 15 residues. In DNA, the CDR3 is TGTGCCAGCAGCATCGGGACTAGCGAGACCTACGAGCAGTACTTC. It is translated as CASSIGTSETYEQYF.

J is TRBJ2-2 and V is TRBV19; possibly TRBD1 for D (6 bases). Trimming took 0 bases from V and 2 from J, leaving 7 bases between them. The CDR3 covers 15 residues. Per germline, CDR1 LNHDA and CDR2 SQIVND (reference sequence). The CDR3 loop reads CASSIDRGNTGELFF. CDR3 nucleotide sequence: TGTGCCAGTAGTATAGACAGGGGAAACACCGGGGAGCTGTTTTTT.

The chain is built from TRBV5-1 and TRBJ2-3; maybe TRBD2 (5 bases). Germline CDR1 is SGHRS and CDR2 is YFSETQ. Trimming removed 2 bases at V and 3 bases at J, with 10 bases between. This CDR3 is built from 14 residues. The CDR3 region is CASSFWTGTDTQYF. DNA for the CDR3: TGCGCCAGCAGCTTTTGGACGGGGACAGATACGCAGTATTTT.

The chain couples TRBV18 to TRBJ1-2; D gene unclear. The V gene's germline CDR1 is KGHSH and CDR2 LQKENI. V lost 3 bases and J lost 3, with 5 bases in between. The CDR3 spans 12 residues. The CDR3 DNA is TGTGCCAGCTCACCCGGAGACTATGGCTACACCTTC. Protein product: CASSPGDYGYTF.

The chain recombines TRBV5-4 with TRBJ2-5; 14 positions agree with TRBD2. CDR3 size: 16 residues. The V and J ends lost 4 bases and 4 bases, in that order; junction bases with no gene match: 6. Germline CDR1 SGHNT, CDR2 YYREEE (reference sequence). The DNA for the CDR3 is TGTGCCAGCAGCCCGACTAGCGGGGGGGCCGGAGAGACCCAGTACTTC. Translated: CASSPTSGGAGETQYF.

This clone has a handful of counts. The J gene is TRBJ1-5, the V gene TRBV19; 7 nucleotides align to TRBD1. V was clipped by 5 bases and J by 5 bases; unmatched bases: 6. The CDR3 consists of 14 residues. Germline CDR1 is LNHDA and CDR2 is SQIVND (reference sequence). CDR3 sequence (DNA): TGTGCCAGTAGTGCTACAGGGGCCCATCAGCCCCAGCATTTT. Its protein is CASSATGAHQPQHF.